The clone carrying this TCR beta chain came up once. The record originates from a study of OX40 agonist ivuxolimab in advanced cancers. Germline V gene lookup returns CDR1 SGDLS and CDR2 YYNGEE. This CDR3 spans 15 amino acids. The V segment lost 3 bases and the J segment 5 bases; nucleotides outside the gene matches: 8. Clones were read by immunoSEQ multiplex PCR, and TCRdb kept only the in-frame ones, dropping some. The data contain 35,000 to 55,000 clones, roughly 94% of them singletons. Sequencing used CD4+ or CD8+ T cells sorted from blood, obtained in a trial of the OX40 agonist ivuxolimab. The J gene is TRBJ1-2, the V gene TRBV9; TRBD1 agrees at 9 bases. The TCR comes from an adult with an advanced solid tumor such as melanoma, head and neck, liver or kidney cancer. CDR3 nucleotide sequence: TGTGCCAGCAGCGAGAGTGGGACAGGGAGTTATGGCTACACCTTC. Its translation is CASSESGTGSYGYTF.